A single sample is the source of the 11 T cell receptor beta chains below, sequenced in a study of shared clonotypes between healthy human individuals (dated by TCRdb to 2018 to 2020). Library preparation used the immunoSEQ multiplex PCR assay. TCRdb obtained this table from immuneACCESS and retained in-frame rearrangements with V and J assigned. These tables miss some clones; where compared with another copy, unresolved V genes account for less than half of the shortfall, and the remainder is unexplained. For this sample the table gives roughly 760,000 clones, of which about 74% were detected only once. Under 2% of the sample is held by the ten biggest clonotypes. Material: memory CD4+ T cells sorted from blood. The sample's cell subset or site label, in plain terms: CD45RA-negative fraction. Receptors originate from a young woman in good health.

The chain uses TRBV5-1 and TRBJ2-1, with 7 bases that match TRBD1. Germline CDR1 and CDR2: SGHRS and YFSETQ. CDR3 length: 16 residues. V lost 0 bases to trimming and J lost 3 bases; unmatched junction nucleotides: 6. CDR3 in amino acids: CASSLEGQVDYNEQFF. The CDR3 bases are TGCGCCAGCAGCTTGGAAGGACAGGTAGACTACAATGAGCAGTTCTTC.

The J gene is TRBJ2-5, the V gene TRBV11-2; 7 bases align to TRBD2. V lost 4 bases and J lost 5; bases outside the gene matches: 7. Germline V gene sequence: CDR1 SGHAT, CDR2 FQNNGV. The CDR3 spans 14 residues. CDR3 sequence: CASSSGAGRETQYF. The CDR3 nucleotides read TGTGCCAGCAGCTCCGGAGCGGGGCGTGAGACCCAGTACTTC.

The chain's CDR3 is CAISGGLAGGTNEQFF. The CDR3 bases are TGTGCCATCAGTGGTGGACTAGCGGGAGGGACGAATGAGCAGTTCTTC. The chain uses TRBV10-3 and TRBJ2-1, with 15 bases that match TRBD2. The V and J ends lost 4 bases and 7 bases, in that order; junction bases with no gene match: 5. The CDR3 is 16 amino acids. Germline-derived CDR1 and CDR2 are ENHRY and SYGVKD.

This clone was counted a few times. The chain joins TRBV5-8 to TRBJ2-7, with D maybe TRBD1 (6 bases). V gave up 2 bases and J gave up 4 bases, with 13 bases separating them. Germline assignment: CDR1 SGHTS and CDR2 YDEGEE. The CDR3 length is 14 residues. CDR3 loop: CASSFRDIKYEQYF. CDR3 nucleotides: TGTGCCAGCAGCTTCCGGGACATAAAGTACGAGCAGTACTTC.

The chain recombines TRBV7-8 with TRBJ2-5; a possible D gene is TRBD1 (6 bases). With the DNA end fitting TRBJ2-7 better, the J assignment may be wrong. This CDR3 comprises 13 residues. Germline assignment: CDR1 SGHVS and CDR2 FQNEAQ. CDR3 in amino acids: CASSLQGNYEQYF. CDR3 nucleotides: TGTGCCAGCAGCTTACAGGGGAACTACGAGCAGTACTTC.

The V call is TRBV18, the J call TRBJ2-1, with TRBD2 matching 8 bases. Germline V gene sequence: CDR1 KGHSH, CDR2 LQKENI. V lost 6 bases, J lost 7 bases, and 8 bases stayed unmatched. This CDR3 comprises 14 residues. CDR3 amino acids: CASSNSGRQNEQFF. DNA for the CDR3: TGTGCCAGCTCTAACAGCGGGAGACAGAATGAGCAGTTCTTC.

The chain employs TRBV11-2 and TRBJ2-1; 8 bases map to TRBD2. The CDR3 is made up of 13 amino acids. The junction had 2 bases not matched to a gene; V was cut back by 6 bases and J by 4 bases. Germline V lookup: CDR1 SGHAT, CDR2 FQNNGV. CDR3 sequence reads: CASRASGYNEQFF. DNA of the CDR3: TGTGCCAGCAGGGCTAGCGGGTACAATGAGCAGTTCTTC.

V gene TRBV5-1 combines with J gene TRBJ2-3, with D hard to call. CDR3 size: 15 residues. V was clipped by 0 bases and J by 0 bases, with 8 bases between them. Germline V gene lookup returns CDR1 SGHRS and CDR2 YFSETQ. CDR3 nucleotides: TGCGCCAGCAGCTTGGAGGCAGAGAGCACAGATACGCAGTATTTT. Residues: CASSLEAESTDTQYF.

V is TRBV6-6 and J is TRBJ2-1; 12 bases map to TRBD2. V lost 5 bases to trimming and J lost 4 bases; unmatched junction nucleotides: 3. The CDR3 contains 15 residues. Per germline, CDR1 MNHNY and CDR2 SVGAGI (reference sequence). The CDR3 DNA is TGTGCCAGCAGTGGCACTAGCGGGAGGTACAATGAGCAGTTCTTC. Translated: CASSGTSGRYNEQFF.

The CDR3 spells CASSPNAGDFHEQYF. The CDR3 DNA sequence: TGTGCCAGCAGTCCAAATGCGGGGGACTTTCACGAGCAGTACTTC. The rearrangement links TRBV6-5 to TRBJ2-7; 7 bases agree with TRBD2. The CDR3 is 15 residues long. From germline, CDR1 is MNHEY and CDR2 SVGAGI. J was trimmed by 5 bases and V by 5 bases; bases with no gene match: 12.

The rearrangement links TRBV5-1 to TRBJ1-1; D uncertain. The V gene's germline CDR1 is SGHRS and CDR2 YFSETQ. This CDR3 has 17 residues. V dropped 3 bases and J dropped 1 base, with 19 bases sitting between them. CDR3 amino acids: CASSSRADLDRNTEAFF. CDR3 nucleotide sequence: TGCGCCAGCAGCTCAAGGGCGGATTTGGACCGGAACACTGAAGCTTTCTTT.